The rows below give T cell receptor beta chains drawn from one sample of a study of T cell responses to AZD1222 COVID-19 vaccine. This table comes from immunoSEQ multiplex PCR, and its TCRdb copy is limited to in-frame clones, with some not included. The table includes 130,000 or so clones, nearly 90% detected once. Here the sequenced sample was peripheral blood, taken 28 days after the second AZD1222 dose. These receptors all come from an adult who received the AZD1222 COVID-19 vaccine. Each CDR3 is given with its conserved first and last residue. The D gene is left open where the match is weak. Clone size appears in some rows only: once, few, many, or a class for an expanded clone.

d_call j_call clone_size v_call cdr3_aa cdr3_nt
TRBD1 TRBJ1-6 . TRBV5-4 CASSSTGQGNSPLHF TGTGCCAGCAGCTCGACAGGGCAGGGGAATTCACCCCTCCACTTT
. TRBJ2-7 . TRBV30 CAWSVRGNLYEQYF TGTGCCTGGAGTGTTAGGGGGAACCTCTACGAGCAGTACTTC
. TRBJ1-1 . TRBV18 CASSLRTENTEAFF TGTGCCAGCTCACTTAGGACAGAGAACACTGAAGCTTTCTTT
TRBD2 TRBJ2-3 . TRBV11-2 CASSPGGRAGDTQYF TGTGCCAGCAGCCCAGGCGGGAGGGCCGGAGATACGCAGTATTTT
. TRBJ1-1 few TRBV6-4 CASSDGYTEAFF TGTGCCAGCAGTGACGGGTACACTGAAGCTTTCTTT
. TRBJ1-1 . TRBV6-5 CASNPGVSTEAFF TGTGCCAGCAACCCAGGGGTTAGCACTGAAGCTTTCTTT
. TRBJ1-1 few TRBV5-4 CASSFGPQGQSAFF TGTGCCAGCAGCTTTGGGCCACAGGGTCAATCAGCTTTCTTT
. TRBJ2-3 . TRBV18 CASSRSPGATDTQYF TGTGCCAGCTCACGCTCGCCAGGGGCCACAGATACGCAGTATTTT
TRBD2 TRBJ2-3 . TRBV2 CASSEISAGVEYF TGTGCCAGCAGTGAAATCTCGGCGGGGGTAGAGTATTTT
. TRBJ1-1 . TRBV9 CASSMRGNLNTEAFF TGTGCCAGCAGCATGAGGGGTAATTTGAACACTGAAGCTTTCTTT